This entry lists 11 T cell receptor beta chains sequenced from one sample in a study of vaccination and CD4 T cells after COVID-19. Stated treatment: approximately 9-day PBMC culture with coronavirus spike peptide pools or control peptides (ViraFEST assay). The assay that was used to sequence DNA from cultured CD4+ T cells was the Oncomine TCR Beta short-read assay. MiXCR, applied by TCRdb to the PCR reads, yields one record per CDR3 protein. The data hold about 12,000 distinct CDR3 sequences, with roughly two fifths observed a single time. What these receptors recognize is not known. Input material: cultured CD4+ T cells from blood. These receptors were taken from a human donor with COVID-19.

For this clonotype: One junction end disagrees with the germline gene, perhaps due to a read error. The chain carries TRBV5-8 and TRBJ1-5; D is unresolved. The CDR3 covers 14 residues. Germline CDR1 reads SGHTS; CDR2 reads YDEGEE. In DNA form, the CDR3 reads TGTGCCAGCAGCCACGAGGGCTCTGGTCAGCCCCGGCATTTT. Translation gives CASSHEGSGQPRHF.

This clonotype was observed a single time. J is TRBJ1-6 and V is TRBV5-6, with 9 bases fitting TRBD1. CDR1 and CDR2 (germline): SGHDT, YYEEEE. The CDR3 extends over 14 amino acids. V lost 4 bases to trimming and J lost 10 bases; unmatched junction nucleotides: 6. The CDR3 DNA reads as TGTGCCAGCAGCACCGGACAGGGGAAGTCACCCCTCCACTTT. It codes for CASSTGQGKSPLHF.

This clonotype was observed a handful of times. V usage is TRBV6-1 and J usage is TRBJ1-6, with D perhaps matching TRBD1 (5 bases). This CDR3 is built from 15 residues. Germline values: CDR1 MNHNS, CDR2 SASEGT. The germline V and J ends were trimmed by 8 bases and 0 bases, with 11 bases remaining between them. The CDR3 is CASVTESSYNSPLHF. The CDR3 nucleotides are TGTGCCAGCGTGACAGAGAGCTCCTATAATTCACCCCTCCACTTT.

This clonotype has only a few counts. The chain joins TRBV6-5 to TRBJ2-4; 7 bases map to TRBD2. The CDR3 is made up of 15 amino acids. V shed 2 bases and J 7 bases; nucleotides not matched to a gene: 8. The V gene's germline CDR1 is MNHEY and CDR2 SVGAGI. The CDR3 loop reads CASSYDGGDWNIQYF. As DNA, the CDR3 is TGTGCCAGCAGTTACGATGGGGGGGATTGGAACATTCAGTACTTC.

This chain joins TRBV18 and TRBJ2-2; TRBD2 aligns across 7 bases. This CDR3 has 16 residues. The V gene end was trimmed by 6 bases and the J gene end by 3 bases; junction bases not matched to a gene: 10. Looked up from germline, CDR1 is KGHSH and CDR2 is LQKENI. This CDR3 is CASSTASGIHTGELFF. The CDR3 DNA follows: TGTGCCAGCTCTACGGCAAGCGGGATACACACCGGGGAGCTGTTTTTT.

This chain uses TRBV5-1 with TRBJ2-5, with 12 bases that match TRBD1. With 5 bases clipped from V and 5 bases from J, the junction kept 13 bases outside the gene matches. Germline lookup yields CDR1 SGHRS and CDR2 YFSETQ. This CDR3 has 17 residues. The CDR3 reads CASRLLPGQGAKETQYF. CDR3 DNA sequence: TGCGCCAGCAGACTACTTCCGGGACAGGGGGCGAAGGAGACCCAGTACTTC.

The CDR3 loop reads CASSYGSGSEEKLFF. The CDR3 DNA is TGTGCCAGCAGTTACGGCTCTGGGTCAGAAGAAAAACTGTTTTTT. J is TRBJ1-4 and V is TRBV6-5, with no clear D. Germline V CDR1 and CDR2: MNHEY, SVGAGI. Trimming stripped 2 bases from V and 8 bases from J, with 15 bases between. The length of the CDR3 is 15 residues.

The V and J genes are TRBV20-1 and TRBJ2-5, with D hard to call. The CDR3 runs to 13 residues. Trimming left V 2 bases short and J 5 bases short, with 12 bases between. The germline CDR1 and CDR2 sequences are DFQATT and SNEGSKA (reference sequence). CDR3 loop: CSARHHQTETQYF. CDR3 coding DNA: TGCAGTGCTAGACATCACCAGACGGAGACCCAGTACTTC.

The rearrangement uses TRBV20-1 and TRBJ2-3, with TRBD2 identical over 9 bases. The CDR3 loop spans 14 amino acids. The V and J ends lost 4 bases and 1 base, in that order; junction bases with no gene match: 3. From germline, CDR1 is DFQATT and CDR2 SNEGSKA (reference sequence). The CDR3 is CSATERGGTDTQYF. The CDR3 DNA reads TGCAGTGCTACAGAGCGGGGGGGCACAGATACGCAGTATTTT.

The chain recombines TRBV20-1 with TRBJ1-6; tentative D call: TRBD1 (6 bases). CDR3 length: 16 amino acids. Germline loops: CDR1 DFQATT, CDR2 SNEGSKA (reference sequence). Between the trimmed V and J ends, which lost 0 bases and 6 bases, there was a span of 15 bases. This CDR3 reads CSARDPAGEVNSPLHF. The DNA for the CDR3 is TGCAGTGCTAGAGATCCTGCAGGGGAGGTTAATTCACCCCTCCACTTT.

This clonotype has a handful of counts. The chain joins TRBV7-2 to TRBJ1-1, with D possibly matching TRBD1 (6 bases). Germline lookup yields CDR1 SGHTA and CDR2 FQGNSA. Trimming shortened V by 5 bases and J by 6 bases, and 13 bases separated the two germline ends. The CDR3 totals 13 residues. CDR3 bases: TGTGCCAGCAGCCCGGGGGCTAACGCTGAAGCTTTCTTT. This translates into CASSPGANAEAFF.